This entry describes one T cell receptor (beta chain). What it recognizes is unknown. This entry comes from a study of T cells after posttransplantation cyclophosphamide. Study-wide results and caveats: Tissue-infiltrating T cells from skin or gut overlapped little with blood T cells. Recipient CMV seropositivity and CMV reactivation strongly tracked TRB clonality.

The repertoire was sequenced with immunoSEQ multiplex PCR; TCRdb's copy has only in-frame clones and lacks some. The sample includes 15,000 to 17,000 clones, less than 90% seen only once; the top ten take under 6%. Losses at the gene ends were 4 bases for V and 9 bases for J; bases not matched to a gene: 4. The germline V gene encodes CDR1 SNHLY and CDR2 FYNNEI. The CDR3 has 13 amino acids. Methotrexate plus calcineurin inhibitor accompanied controls' myeloablative marrow transplants; sampling was 1 year later. This receptor was identified in a male patient in his late teens or twenties who received an allogeneic stem cell transplant from a related donor, was CMV-positive, and had no GVHD. Certain T cells may be donor cells from the graft. The rearrangement uses TRBV2 and TRBJ2-1; 9 positions agree with TRBD1. Sequenced here: PBMCs, sampled 350 to 400 days after allogeneic stem cell transplant with calcineurin inhibitor and methotrexate. In nucleotides, the CDR3 is TGTGCCAGCAGTGGGGACAGGGACAGTGAGCAGTTCTTC. Protein: CASSGDRDSEQFF.